The clone carrying this T cell receptor beta chain was counted a few times. Methods used by the authors: Amplification with reference gene primers provided the estimates of nucleated cell counts. Here immunoSEQ multiplex PCR was the method, and the copy in TCRdb shows in-frame clones only, minus some. V and J calls and clone size follow that table, whereas D and trimming were derived from the DNA. This sample has 70,000 or so clones, with 70% to 90% found just once. The sample originates from a study of blood T cell repertoires in COVID-19. Background on the study: Acute and convalescent COVID-19 samples came from the United States, Italy and Spain. Sources were T cells, B-cell-depleted T cells, or PBMCs; the material itself was cDNA or gDNA.

Per germline, CDR1 SGHDT and CDR2 YYEEEE. V dropped 6 bases and J dropped 4 bases, with 5 bases sitting between them. This CDR3 is 12 amino acids long. The sequenced sample consisted of peripheral blood. This TCR derives from a human donor in a cohort sampled during active COVID-19. The chain combines TRBV5-6 with TRBJ1-6, with D unresolved. DNA for the CDR3: TGTGCCAGCAACATTTATAATTCACCCCTCCACTTT. Protein sequence: CASNIYNSPLHF. Drawing the rest from reference TRBV5-6 and TRBJ1-6, the complete variable domain is DAGVTQSPTHLIKTRGQQVTLRCSPKSGHDTVSWYQQALGQGPQFIFQYYEEEERQRGNFPDRFSGHQFPNYSSELNVNALLLGDSALYLCASNIYNSPLHFGNGTRLTVT.